This T cell receptor beta chain was sequenced for a study of cytomegalovirus exposure and HLA in healthy donors. Study outcomes and limitations: Reported performance of the classifier showed diagnosis of cytomegalovirus status with high specificity and sensitivity.

Note on this clone: Its target is unknown.

Germline lookup yields CDR1 MNHNY and CDR2 SVGAGI (reference sequence). This CDR3 comprises 14 residues. The V segment lost 6 bases and the J segment 8 bases; nucleotides outside the gene matches: 12. Here immunoSEQ multiplex PCR was the method, and the copy in TCRdb shows in-frame clones only, minus some. The repertoire has some 130,000 clones, just under 85% of them found once; the top ten carry approximately 1.4%. Sequencing was performed on PBMCs. The chain joins TRBV6-6 to TRBJ1-2, with 7 nucleotides matching TRBD1. The sequence came from a woman in her 30s in good health and CMV-seronegative. The CDR3 is CASSTDRASGGYTF. The CDR3 DNA reads TGTGCCAGCAGCACCGACAGGGCCTCGGGGGGCTACACCTTC.